These 24 T cell receptor beta chains came from one sample sequenced in a study of CD8 T cells in ankylosing spondylitis. In TCRdb, the 5' RACE reads were re-called with MiXCR into one record per CDR3 protein. The profile shows 250,000 to 350,000 distinct CDR3 sequences, around 20% of them singletons. The source material was blood, either unsorted or a sorted T cell fraction (not recorded which). The origin of the receptors is a male donor with ankylosing spondylitis or in good health (not recorded which).

This chain uses TRBV20-1 with TRBJ2-1; D uncertain. V was trimmed by 6 bases and J by 7 bases, leaving 7 bases between them. Per germline, CDR1 DFQATT and CDR2 SNEGSKA (reference sequence). The length of the CDR3 is 10 residues. CDR3 loop: CSAETNEQFF. Here the CDR3 DNA reads TGCAGTGCGGAAACTAATGAGCAGTTCTTC.

V usage is TRBV15 and J usage is TRBJ2-3, with D possibly being TRBD2 (6 bases). Deletions cut 3 bases from V and 2 bases from J, with 24 bases between. Germline values: CDR1 LNHNV, CDR2 YYDKDF (reference sequence). This CDR3 has 19 residues. CDR3 DNA: TGTGCCACCAGCAGCCCTACGAGTGGACTAAGGTGGGCCACAGATACGCAGTATTTT. This sequence encodes CATSSPTSGLRWATDTQYF.

Comments on this clonotype: Being one base from a much bigger clone, this may be a read error. V usage is TRBV6-1 and J usage is TRBJ2-3, with a tentative D call TRBD2 (6 bases). The CDR3 is made up of 16 amino acids. Looked up from germline, CDR1 is MNHNS and CDR2 is SASEGT. The CDR3 spells CSSSEPGRMRGDTQYF. The DNA for the CDR3 is TGTTCCAGCAGTGAACCCGGACGGATGCGGGGAGATACGCAGTATTTT.

This clonotype appeared a few times. The V and J genes are TRBV12-3 or TRBV12-4 and TRBJ2-5; TRBD1 agrees at 7 bases. The trim removed 3 bases at V and 2 bases at J, leaving 6 bases unmatched. CDR3 size: 15 residues. The CDR3 DNA sequence: TGTGCCAGCAGTTTGGGGACAGTCATGCAAGAGACCCAGTACTTC. It specifies CASSLGTVMQETQYF.

V gene TRBV14 combines with J gene TRBJ1-1, with 8 bases fitting TRBD1. J gave up 4 bases and V 4 bases, and 8 bases lay outside the gene matches. CDR3 length: 15 residues. Per germline, CDR1 SGHDN and CDR2 FVKESK. This chain's CDR3 is CASSLRTGKVTEAFF. The CDR3 nucleotides are TGTGCCAGCAGCCTCCGGACAGGGAAGGTCACTGAAGCTTTCTTT. The full variable domain, with the rest looked up from reference TRBV14 and TRBJ1-1, is EAGVTQFPSHSVIEKGQTVTLRCDPISGHDNLYWYRRVMGKEIKFLLHFVKESKQDESGMPNNRFLAERTGGTYSTLKVQPAELEDSGVYFCASSLRTGKVTEAFFGQGTRLTVV.

This clonotype has just a few counts. V gene TRBV7-2 combines with J gene TRBJ2-4; D gene unclear. CDR1 and CDR2 (germline): SGHTA, FQGNSA. V was shortened by 1 base and J by 7 bases, with 11 bases between the two germline ends. The CDR3 spans 14 residues. This chain's CDR3 is CASSLEWAKNIQYF. DNA of the CDR3: TGTGCCAGCAGCTTAGAGTGGGCAAAGAACATTCAGTACTTC.

This chain uses TRBV28 with TRBJ1-2, with D unresolved. CDR3 size: 12 residues. Trimming pared 6 bases from V and 6 bases from J, leaving 11 bases between. The germline V gene encodes CDR1 MDHEN and CDR2 SYDVKM. Written as DNA, the CDR3 is TGTGCCAGCAGACAGAGTCCTGATGGCTACACCTTC. Translation: CASRQSPDGYTF.

The chain combines TRBV15 with TRBJ1-5; unclear D gene. The V end lost 0 bases, the J end lost 6 bases, and 12 bases lay between the germline ends. This CDR3 contains 15 residues. Germline loops: CDR1 LNHNV, CDR2 YYDKDF (reference sequence). This CDR3 is CATSRDGLAGQPQHF. The DNA for the CDR3 is TGTGCCACCAGCAGAGATGGTCTGGCGGGTCAGCCCCAGCATTTT.

The chain has TRBV5-1 and TRBJ2-5; D perhaps matches TRBD1 (5 bases). Per germline, CDR1 SGHRS and CDR2 YFSETQ. Trimming left V 2 bases short and J 4 bases short, with 15 bases between. This CDR3 comprises 15 residues. CDR3 nucleotides: TGCGCCAGCAGCTTAAGCTCAGGGCCAAGAGAGACCCAGTACTTC. Translation gives CASSLSSGPRETQYF. The variable domain in full, with the rest retrieved from reference TRBV5-1 and TRBJ2-5, is KAGVTQTPRYLIKTRGQQVTLSCSPISGHRSVSWYQQTPGQGLQFLFEYFSETQRNKGNFPGRFSGRQFSNSRSEMNVSTLELGDSALYLCASSLSSGPRETQYFGPGTRLLVL.

This clonotype was picked up a small number of times. The chain employs TRBV6-1 and TRBJ2-7; TRBD2 aligns across 7 bases. Germline V gives CDR1 MNHNS, CDR2 SASEGT. Trimming removed 4 bases from V and 2 bases from J; junction bases left unmatched: 8. There are 15 residues in the CDR3. CDR3 in amino acids: CASSGGAGKTYEQYV. DNA of the CDR3: TGTGCCAGCAGTGGGGGAGCGGGGAAGACCTACGAGCAGTACGTC.

In its sample, this clonotype was seen a few times. The chain has TRBV29-1 and TRBJ2-2; 11 bases align to TRBD1. This CDR3 is 15 amino acids long. The germline CDR1 and CDR2 sequences are SQVTM and ANQGSEA. V shed 6 bases and J 0 bases; nucleotides not matched to a gene: 3. CDR3 sequence (DNA): TGCAGCGTCGGACAGGGGGCCTCGAACACCGGGGAGCTGTTTTTT. Protein: CSVGQGASNTGELFF.

This clonotype was observed a handful of times. This rearrangement joins TRBV18 to TRBJ2-7, with TRBD2 as a possible D gene (7 bases). CDR3 length: 14 residues. Per germline, CDR1 KGHSH and CDR2 LQKENI. With 3 bases removed from V and 6 bases from J, the gap between germline ends came to 15 bases. CDR3 sequence (DNA): TGTGCCAGCTCACCTCTGGAGGGGGGGGCCGAGCAGTACGTC. It specifies CASSPLEGGAEQYV.

This sequence joins TRBV15 and TRBJ1-2; 8 bases align to TRBD1. Looked up from germline, CDR1 is LNHNV and CDR2 is YYDKDF (reference sequence). The length of the CDR3 is 14 residues. V lost 1 base and J lost 4; bases outside the gene matches: 2. The CDR3 loop reads CATSRGTGSYGYTF. The CDR3 DNA sequence: TGTGCCACCAGCAGAGGGACAGGGTCCTATGGCTACACCTTC.

V and J are TRBV28 and TRBJ2-5; the D is unclear. CDR3 length: 15 residues. Trimming shortened V by 8 bases and J by 0 bases, and 16 bases separated the two germline ends. Looked up from germline, CDR1 is MDHEN and CDR2 is SYDVKM. For the CDR3, the DNA is TGTGCCAGCGGTCCCCGGGTCGGGTACCAAGAGACCCAGTACTTC. It specifies CASGPRVGYQETQYF.

The genes are TRBV4-2 and TRBJ1-4; 7 nucleotides match TRBD1. V lost 0 bases and J lost 5; bases outside the gene matches: 6. The CDR3 is 16 amino acids. CDR1 and CDR2 (germline): LGHNA, YNFKEQ. CDR3 residues: CASSQDGAGGNEKLFF. The CDR3 DNA is TGTGCCAGCAGCCAAGATGGGGCAGGGGGGAATGAAAAACTGTTTTTT.

V and J are TRBV6-1 and TRBJ1-2; D perhaps matches TRBD1 (6 bases). Trimming took 4 bases from V and 3 from J, leaving 12 bases between them. The CDR3 extends over 14 amino acids. Germline lookup yields CDR1 MNHNS and CDR2 SASEGT. CDR3 loop: CASSVGGLDYGYTF. The CDR3 region has the DNA TGTGCCAGCAGTGTAGGGGGACTTGACTATGGCTACACCTTC.

This chain joins TRBV3-1 and TRBJ2-5; 8 positions match TRBD2. V lost 6 bases and J lost 5; bases outside the gene matches: 5. This CDR3 contains 13 residues. Germline V gene lookup returns CDR1 LGHDT and CDR2 YNNKEL (reference sequence). The CDR3 sequence is CASRAGVWETQYF. CDR3 nucleotides: TGTGCCAGCAGAGCGGGAGTCTGGGAGACCCAGTACTTC.

The sample holds many counts of this clonotype. This chain links TRBV29-1 with TRBJ2-5, with 14 bases identical to TRBD2. Germline V gene sequence: CDR1 SQVTM, CDR2 ANQGSEA. J was trimmed by 4 bases and V by 5 bases; bases with no gene match: 3. The CDR3 consists of 14 residues. CDR3 bases: TGCAGCGTTCACGGGACTAGCGGGAGAGAGACCCAGTACTTC. Translating it yields CSVHGTSGRETQYF. The variable domain in full, with the rest retrieved from reference TRBV29-1 and TRBJ2-5, is SAVISQKPSRDICQRGTSLTIQCQVDSQVTMMFWYRQQPGQSLTLIATANQGSEATYESGFVIDKFPISRPNLTFSTLTVSNMSPEDSSIYLCSVHGTSGRETQYFGPGTRLLVL.

The chain employs TRBV7-3 and TRBJ2-3; D remains unclear. Germline lookup yields CDR1 SGHTA and CDR2 FQGTGA. Trimming removed 5 bases from V and 2 bases from J, with 8 bases in between. The CDR3 length is 13 residues. The CDR3, as DNA: TGTGCCAGCAGCCTGGTATTCACAGATACGCAGTATTTT. Translation: CASSLVFTDTQYF.

This clonotype appeared a few times. The CDR3 here is CASSPQNYGYTF. The CDR3 DNA reads as TGTGCCAGCAGCCCCCAGAACTATGGCTACACCTTC. This sequence joins TRBV2 and TRBJ1-2; D unclear. Germline V gives CDR1 SNHLY, CDR2 FYNNEI. Trimming pared 6 bases from V and 2 bases from J, leaving 7 bases between. There are 12 residues in the CDR3.

Comment on this clonotype: A much larger clone lies a single base off, so this may be a read error. V usage is TRBV5-1 and J usage is TRBJ1-2; D possibly corresponds to TRBD1 (5 bases). CDR1 is SGHRS and CDR2 is YFSETQ in the germline V gene. The length of the CDR3 is 15 residues. The CDR3 DNA sequence: TGCGCCAGCAGCTCGGCGGGGCCGTCAAACTATGTCTACACCTTC. It translates to CASSSAGPSNYVYTF.

There are many counts of this clonotype. The rearrangement uses TRBV5-1 and TRBJ2-3; D gene unclear. The CDR3 is made up of 14 amino acids. Germline-derived CDR1 and CDR2 are SGHRS and YFSETQ. Deletions cut 0 bases from V and 3 bases from J, with 8 bases between. This CDR3 is CASSLDRPTDTQYF. The CDR3 coding sequence is TGCGCCAGCAGCTTGGATCGTCCAACAGATACGCAGTATTTT.

This chain uses TRBV20-1 with TRBJ2-1; D perhaps matches TRBD1 (6 bases). The germline CDR1 and CDR2 sequences are DFQATT and SNEGSKA (reference sequence). This CDR3 region has 15 residues. V gave up 2 bases and J gave up 7 bases, with 18 bases separating them. The CDR3 spells CSARPDPGAGNEQFF. The CDR3 DNA sequence: TGCAGTGCTAGACCCGACCCAGGGGCAGGGAATGAGCAGTTCTTC.

The chain uses TRBV29-1 and TRBJ1-2; 7 nucleotides align to TRBD1. Germline CDR1 SQVTM, CDR2 ANQGSEA. After removal of 1 base from V and 7 bases from J, the junction contained 6 bases not matched to a gene. The length of the CDR3 is 13 residues. Written as DNA, the CDR3 is TGCAGCGTTGAAGTACAGGGGCTTGGTGGCTACACCTTC. Translated: CSVEVQGLGGYTF. The variable domain in full, completed from reference TRBV29-1 and TRBJ1-2, reads SAVISQKPSRDICQRGTSLTIQCQVDSQVTMMFWYRQQPGQSLTLIATANQGSEATYESGFVIDKFPISRPNLTFSTLTVSNMSPEDSSIYLCSVEVQGLGGYTFGSGTRLTVV.